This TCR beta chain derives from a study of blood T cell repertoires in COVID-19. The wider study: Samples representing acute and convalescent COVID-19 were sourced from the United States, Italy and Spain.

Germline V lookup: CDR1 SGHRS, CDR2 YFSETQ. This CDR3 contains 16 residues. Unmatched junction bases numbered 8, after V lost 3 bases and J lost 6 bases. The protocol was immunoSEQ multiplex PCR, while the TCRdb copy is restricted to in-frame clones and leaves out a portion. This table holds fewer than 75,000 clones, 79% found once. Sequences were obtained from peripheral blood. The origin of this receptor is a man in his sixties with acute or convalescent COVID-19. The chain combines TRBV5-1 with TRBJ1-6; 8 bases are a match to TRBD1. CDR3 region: CASSSRLTGVNSPLHF. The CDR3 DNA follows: TGCGCCAGCAGCTCGAGGCTGACAGGGGTTAATTCACCCCTCCACTTT.